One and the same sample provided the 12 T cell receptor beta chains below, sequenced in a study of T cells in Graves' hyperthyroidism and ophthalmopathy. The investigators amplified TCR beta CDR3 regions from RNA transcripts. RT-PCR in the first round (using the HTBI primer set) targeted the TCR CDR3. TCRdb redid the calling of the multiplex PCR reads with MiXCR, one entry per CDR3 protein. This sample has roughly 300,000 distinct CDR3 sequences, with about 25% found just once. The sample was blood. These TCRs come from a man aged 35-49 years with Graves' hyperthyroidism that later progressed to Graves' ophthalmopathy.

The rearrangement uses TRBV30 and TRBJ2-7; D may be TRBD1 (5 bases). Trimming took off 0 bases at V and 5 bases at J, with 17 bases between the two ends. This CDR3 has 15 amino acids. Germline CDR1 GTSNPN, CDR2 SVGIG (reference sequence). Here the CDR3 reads CAWSVGADVMDEQYF. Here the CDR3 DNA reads TGTGCCTGGAGTGTAGGGGCGGACGTGATGGACGAGCAGTACTTC.

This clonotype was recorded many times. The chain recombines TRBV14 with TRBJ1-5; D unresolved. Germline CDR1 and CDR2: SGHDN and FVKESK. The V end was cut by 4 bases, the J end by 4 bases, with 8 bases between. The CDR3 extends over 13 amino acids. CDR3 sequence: CASSRDLNQPQHF. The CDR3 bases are TGTGCCAGCAGCCGGGATTTGAATCAGCCCCAGCATTTT. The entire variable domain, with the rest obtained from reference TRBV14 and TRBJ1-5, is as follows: EAGVTQFPSHSVIEKGQTVTLRCDPISGHDNLYWYRRVMGKEIKFLLHFVKESKQDESGMPNNRFLAERTGGTYSTLKVQPAELEDSGVYFCASSRDLNQPQHFGDGTRLSIL.

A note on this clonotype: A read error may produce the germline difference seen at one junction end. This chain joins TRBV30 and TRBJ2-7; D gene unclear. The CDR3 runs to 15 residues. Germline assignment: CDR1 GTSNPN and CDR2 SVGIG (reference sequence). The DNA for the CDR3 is TGTGCCTGGGGTGTCCCGAAGTTGGGCTCCTACGAGCAGTACTTC. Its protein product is CAWGVPKLGSYEQYF.

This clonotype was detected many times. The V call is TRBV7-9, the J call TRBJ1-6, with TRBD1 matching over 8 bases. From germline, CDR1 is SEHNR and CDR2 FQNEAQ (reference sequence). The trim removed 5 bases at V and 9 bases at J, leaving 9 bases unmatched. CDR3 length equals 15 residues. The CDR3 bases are TGTGCCAGCAGCCTAGAGATCAGGGGGCTTTCACCCCTCCACTTT. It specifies CASSLEIRGLSPLHF. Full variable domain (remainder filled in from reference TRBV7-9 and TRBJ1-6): DTGVSQNPRHKITKRGQNVTFRCDPISEHNRLYWYRQTLGQGPEFLTYFQNEAQLEKSRLLSDRFSAERPKGSFSTLEIQRTEQGDSAMYLCASSLEIRGLSPLHFGNGTRLTVT.

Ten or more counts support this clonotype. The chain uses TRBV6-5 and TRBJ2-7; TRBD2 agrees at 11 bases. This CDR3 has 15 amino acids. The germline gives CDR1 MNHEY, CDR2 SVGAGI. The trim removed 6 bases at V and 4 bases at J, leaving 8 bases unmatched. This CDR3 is CASSTTSGSWYEQYF. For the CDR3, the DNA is TGTGCCAGCAGCACAACTAGCGGGAGTTGGTACGAGCAGTACTTC.

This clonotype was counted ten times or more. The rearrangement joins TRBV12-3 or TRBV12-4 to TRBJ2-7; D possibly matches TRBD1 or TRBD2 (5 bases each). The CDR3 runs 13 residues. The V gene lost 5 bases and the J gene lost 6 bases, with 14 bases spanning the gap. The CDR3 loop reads CASSPSSGSEQYF. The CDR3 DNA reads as TGTGCCAGCAGTCCCAGCTCAGGGAGCGAGCAGTACTTC.

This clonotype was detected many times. The CDR3 here is CASSQDAGNTGELFF. As DNA, the CDR3 is TGCGCCAGCAGCCAAGATGCCGGGAACACCGGGGAGCTGTTTTTT. The V call is TRBV4-1, the J call TRBJ2-2; no definite D call. V was shortened by 0 bases and J by 1 base, with 6 bases between the two germline ends. Per the germline V gene, CDR1 is MGHRA and CDR2 is YSYEKL. The CDR3 totals 15 residues.

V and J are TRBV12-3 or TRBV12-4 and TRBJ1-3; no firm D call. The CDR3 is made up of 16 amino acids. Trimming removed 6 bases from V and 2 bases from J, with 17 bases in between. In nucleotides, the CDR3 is TGTGCCAGCAGCCTACCCGGGTCCGACCCTGGAAACACCATATATTTT. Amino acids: CASSLPGSDPGNTIYF.

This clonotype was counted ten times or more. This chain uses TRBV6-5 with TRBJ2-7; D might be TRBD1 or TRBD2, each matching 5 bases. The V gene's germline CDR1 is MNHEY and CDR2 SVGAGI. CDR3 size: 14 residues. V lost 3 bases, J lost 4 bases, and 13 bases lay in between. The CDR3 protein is CASSYRGDSYEQYF. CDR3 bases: TGTGCCAGCAGTTATCGAGGGGATTCATACGAGCAGTACTTC.

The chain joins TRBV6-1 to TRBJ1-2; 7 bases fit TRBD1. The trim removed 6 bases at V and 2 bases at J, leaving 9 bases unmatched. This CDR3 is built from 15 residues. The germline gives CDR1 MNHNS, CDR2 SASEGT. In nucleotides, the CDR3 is TGTGCCAGCAGCTCCGGGGGGACAGTAAACTATGGCTACACCTTC. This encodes CASSSGGTVNYGYTF.

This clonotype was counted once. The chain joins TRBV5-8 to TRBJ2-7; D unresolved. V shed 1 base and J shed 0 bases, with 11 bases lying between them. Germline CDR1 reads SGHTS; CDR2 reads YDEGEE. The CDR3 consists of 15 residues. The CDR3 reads CASSLKQAFSYEQYF. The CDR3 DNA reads TGTGCCAGCAGCTTGAAGCAAGCCTTCTCCTACGAGCAGTACTTC.

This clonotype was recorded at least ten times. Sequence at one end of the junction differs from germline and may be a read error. Here the CDR3 reads CASSLGSRAGANVPTF. CDR3 DNA sequence: TGTGCCAGCAGTTTAGGGTCGCGGGCTGGGGCCAACGTCCCGACTTTC. The J gene is TRBJ2-6, the V gene TRBV12-3 or TRBV12-4, with D perhaps matching TRBD1 or TRBD2 (5 bases each). The CDR3 is 16 amino acids.